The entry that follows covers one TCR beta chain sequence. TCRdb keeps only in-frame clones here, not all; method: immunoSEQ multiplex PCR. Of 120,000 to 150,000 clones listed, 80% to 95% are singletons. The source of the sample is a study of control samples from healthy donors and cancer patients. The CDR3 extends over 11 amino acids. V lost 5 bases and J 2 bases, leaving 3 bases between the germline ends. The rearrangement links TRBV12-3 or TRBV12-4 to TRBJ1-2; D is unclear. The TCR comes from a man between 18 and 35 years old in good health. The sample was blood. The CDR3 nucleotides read TGTGCCAGCAGTCAAAACTATGGCTACACCTTC. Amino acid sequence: CASSQNYGYTF.